One and the same sample provided the 3 T cell receptor beta chains below, sequenced in a study of CD8+CD57+ T cells in acquired aplastic anemia. CDR3 and TCR beta VDJ profiling relied on genomic DNA as the template. TCRdb analysed the reads with MiXCR anew, one entry per CDR3 protein. The data contain roughly 150,000 distinct CDR3 sequences, less than 60% of them singletons. Sequencing was done on patients that had shown CD8+CD57+ cell expansion by flow cytometry. Sequenced input: sorted CD4+, CD8+, or CD8+CD57+ T cells (not recorded which) from PBMCs. The receptors were gathered from a human donor with aplastic anemia.

The chain combines TRBV25-1 with TRBJ2-3; 7 nucleotides match TRBD2. V shed 1 base, J shed 1 base, and the junction held 5 bases outside the gene matches. CDR3 length: 16 amino acids. The germline V gene encodes CDR1 MGHDK and CDR2 SYGVNS. Here the CDR3 reads CASSEFRLAGTDTQYF. CDR3 DNA sequence: TGTGCCAGCAGTGAATTCCGGCTAGCGGGCACAGATACGCAGTATTTT.

This clonotype was detected only once. This chain links TRBV10-3 with TRBJ2-7, with 9 bases matching TRBD2. V lost 4 bases, J lost 4 bases, and 2 bases stayed unmatched. This CDR3 has 13 amino acids. Per the germline V gene, CDR1 is ENHRY and CDR2 is SYGVKD. For the CDR3, the DNA is TGTGCCATCAGTGGGCTAGCGGGGTACGAGCAGTACTTC. The encoded protein is CAISGLAGYEQYF.

At least ten counts were recorded for this clonotype. The rearrangement uses TRBV19 and TRBJ2-7; 8 bases are a match to TRBD1. CDR3 length: 15 residues. With V trimmed by 2 bases and J by 0 bases, 3 bases remained unmatched. CDR1 and CDR2 from the germline V gene are LNHDA and SQIVND (reference sequence). The CDR3 here is CASSIIDRGSYEQYF. The CDR3 nucleotides are TGTGCCAGTAGTATAATTGACAGGGGCTCCTACGAGCAGTACTTC.